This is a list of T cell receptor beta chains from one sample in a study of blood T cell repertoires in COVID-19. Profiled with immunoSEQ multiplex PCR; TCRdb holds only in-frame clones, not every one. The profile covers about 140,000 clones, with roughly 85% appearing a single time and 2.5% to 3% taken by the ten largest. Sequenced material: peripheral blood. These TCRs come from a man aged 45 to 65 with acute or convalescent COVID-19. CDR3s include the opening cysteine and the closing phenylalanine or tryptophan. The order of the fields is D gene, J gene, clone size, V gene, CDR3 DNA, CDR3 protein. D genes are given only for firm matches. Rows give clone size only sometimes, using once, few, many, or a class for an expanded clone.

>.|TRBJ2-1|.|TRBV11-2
TGTGCCAGCAGCGTTCCGGGTTCAACTGAGCAGTTCTTC
CASSVPGSTEQFF
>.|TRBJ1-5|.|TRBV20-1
TGCAGTGCTAGTCACGGGGGTTCGGATCAGCCCCAGCATTTT
CSASHGGSDQPQHF
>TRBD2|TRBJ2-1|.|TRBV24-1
TGTGCCACCAGTCGCGGGGGTGATTACAATGAGCAGTTCTTC
CATSRGGDYNEQFF
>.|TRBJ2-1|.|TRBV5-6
TGTGCCAGCAGCTTGGGTCTGCCCGGTTCTCAGTTCTTC
CASSLGLPGSQFF
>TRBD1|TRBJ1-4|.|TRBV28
TGTGCCAGCAGTCGGACAGGGAATTCAGAAAAACTGTTTTTT
CASSRTGNSEKLFF
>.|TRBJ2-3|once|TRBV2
TGTGCCAGCAGTGCGTTACAGGGTACAGATACGCAGTATTTT
CASSALQGTDTQYF
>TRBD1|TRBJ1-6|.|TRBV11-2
TGTGCCAGCAGCGGCCGGGACAGGGTTGATTCACCCCTCCACTTT
CASSGRDRVDSPLHF
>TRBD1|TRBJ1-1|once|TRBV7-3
TGTGCCAGCAGCTTGACAACAGGGGTGAACACTGAAGCTTTCTTT
CASSLTTGVNTEAFF
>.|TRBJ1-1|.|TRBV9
TGTGCCAGCAGCGTAGGGGCGGGGCAGATAAACACTGAAGCTTTCTTT
CASSVGAGQINTEAFF
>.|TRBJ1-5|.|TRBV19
TGTGCCAGTAGCGGACAGAACAATCAGCCCCAGCATTTT
CASSGQNNQPQHF
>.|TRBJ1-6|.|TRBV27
TGTGCCAGCAGTTCTTGGGGGGTAAATAATTCACCCCTCCACTTT
CASSSWGVNNSPLHF
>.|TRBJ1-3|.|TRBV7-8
TGTGCCAGCAGCTCCCAAGCGACCGCCTCCGGAAACACCATATATTTT
CASSSQATASGNTIYF
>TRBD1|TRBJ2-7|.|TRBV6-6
TGTGCCAGCAGTACGACAGGGGAAACGCTCGAGCAGTACTTC
CASSTTGETLEQYF
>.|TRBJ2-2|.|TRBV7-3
TGTGCCAGCAGCCCCCGGCGGAGCTCCAACACCGGGGAGCTGTTTTTT
CASSPRRSSNTGELFF
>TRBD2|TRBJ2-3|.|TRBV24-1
TGTGCCACCAGTCCCGGGACTAGCGGGTACACAGATACGCAGTATTTT
CATSPGTSGYTDTQYF
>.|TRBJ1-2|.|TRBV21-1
TGTGCCAGCAGCAAAGGGGGGGACGGAAACTATGGCTACACCTTC
CASSKGGDGNYGYTF
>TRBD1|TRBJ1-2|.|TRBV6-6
TGTGCCAGCAGCTCGACAGGGGACTATGGCTACACCTTC
CASSSTGDYGYTF
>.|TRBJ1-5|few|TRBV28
TGTGCCAGCAGTTTGCAGGGTTTTGTCTATCAGCCCCAGCATTTT
CASSLQGFVYQPQHF
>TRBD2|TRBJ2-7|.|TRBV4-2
TGTGCCAGCAGCCAAGAACCCCTAACGGGGGGATTCTACGAGCAGTACTTC
CASSQEPLTGGFYEQYF
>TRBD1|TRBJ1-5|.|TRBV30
TGTGCCTGGAGTTCTGGACAGGGGGCTCAGCCCCAGCATTTT
CAWSSGQGAQPQHF
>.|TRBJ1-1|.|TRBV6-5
TGTGCCAGCAGGGCGGGGATCGGGACTGAAGCTTTCTTT
CASRAGIGTEAFF
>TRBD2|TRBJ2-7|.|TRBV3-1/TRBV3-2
TGTGCCAGCAGCCAAGAAAAAGCGGGGGGCCAGTACTTC
CASSQEKAGGQYF
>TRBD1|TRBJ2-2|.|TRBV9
TGTGCCAGCAGCGTAAGACAGGGTGTCACCGGGGAGCTGTTTTTT
CASSVRQGVTGELFF
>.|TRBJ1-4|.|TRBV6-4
TGTGCCAGCAGTGCACAGGGCACAACTAATGAAAAACTGTTTTTT
CASSAQGTTNEKLFF
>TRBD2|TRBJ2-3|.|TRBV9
TGTGCCAGCAGCGAGGGACTAGCGGGAGTCACAGATACGCAGTATTTT
CASSEGLAGVTDTQYF
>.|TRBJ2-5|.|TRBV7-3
TGTGCCAGCAGCTTAAATAGCGGTCAAGAGACCCAGTACTTC
CASSLNSGQETQYF
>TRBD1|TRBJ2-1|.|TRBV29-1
TGCAGCGTTCTTCCGGGACAGGGGTTCAATGAGCAGTTCTTC
CSVLPGQGFNEQFF
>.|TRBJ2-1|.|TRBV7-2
TGTGCCAGCAGCTTAGTGGGAGGAAACTCCTACAATGAGCAGTTCTTC
CASSLVGGNSYNEQFF
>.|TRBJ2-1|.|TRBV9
TGTGCCAGCAGAGGAAGTGGGGGGAATGAGCAGTTCTTC
CASRGSGGNEQFF
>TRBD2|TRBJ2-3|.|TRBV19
TGTGCCAGTAGTGAAATGGCGGGGGGAGGAGATACGCAGTATTTT
CASSEMAGGGDTQYF
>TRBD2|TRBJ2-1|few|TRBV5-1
TGCGCCAGCAGCTACGGGACTAGCGGGAGTGGTGAGCAGTTCTTC
CASSYGTSGSGEQFF
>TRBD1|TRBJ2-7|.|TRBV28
TGTGCCAGCAGTTTTACCGCCGGGACAGCCGAGCAGTACTTC
CASSFTAGTAEQYF
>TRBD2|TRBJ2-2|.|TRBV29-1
TGCAGCGTTAGGGGACTAGATTCGGTCGGGGAGCTGTTTTTT
CSVRGLDSVGELFF
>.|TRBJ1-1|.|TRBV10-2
TGCGCCAGCAGTGCGGAGGGCTACACTGAAGCTTTCTTT
CASSAEGYTEAFF
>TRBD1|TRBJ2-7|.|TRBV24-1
TGTGCCACCAGTGTTGGGACAGGGGAGCAGTACTTC
CATSVGTGEQYF
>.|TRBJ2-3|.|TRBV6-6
TGTGCCAGCAGTTACTCGAATCAGGACTACACAGATACGCAGTATTTT
CASSYSNQDYTDTQYF
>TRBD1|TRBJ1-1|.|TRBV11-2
TGTGCCAGCAGCTTAGCGGGACAGGGGGGCTCTGAAGCTTTCTTT
CASSLAGQGGSEAFF
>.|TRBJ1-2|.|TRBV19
TGTGCCAGTAGTATAGATGATTCAGGGGCCAAGATCTATGGCTACACCTTC
CASSIDDSGAKIYGYTF
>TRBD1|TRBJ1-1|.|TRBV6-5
TGTGCCAGCAGTACAGGGGGTTGGACTGAAGCTTTCTTT
CASSTGGWTEAFF
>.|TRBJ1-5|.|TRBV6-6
TGTGCCAGCAGTTACTTATCGGGTAGCAATCAGCCCCAGCATTTT
CASSYLSGSNQPQHF
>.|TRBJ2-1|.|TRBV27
TGTGCCAGCAGTTTTCCAAGGGGTGAGCAGTTCTTC
CASSFPRGEQFF
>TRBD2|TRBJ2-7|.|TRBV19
TGTGCCAGTAGCCCTGGTTTGGCAAGCGGGAGCCAGTACGAGCAGTACTTC
CASSPGLASGSQYEQYF
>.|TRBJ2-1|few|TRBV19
TGTGCCAGTAGTATCTGGCTTGGCGGAGCCACCTACAATGAGCAGTTCTTC
CASSIWLGGATYNEQFF
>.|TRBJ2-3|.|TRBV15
TGTGCCACCTCCCGAGGATTCACAGATACGCAGTATTTT
CATSRGFTDTQYF
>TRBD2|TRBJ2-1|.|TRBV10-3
TGTGCCATCAGTGGGGCGGGAGGGTTCTCCTACAATGAGCAGTTCTTC
CAISGAGGFSYNEQFF
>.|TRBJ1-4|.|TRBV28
TGTGCCAGCAGTCCGCCGGGACATTCAGATGCAACTAATGAAAAACTGTTTTTT
CASSPPGHSDATNEKLFF
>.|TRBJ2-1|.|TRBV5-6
TGTGCCAGCAGCTCCGCAGGGAACATCTACAATGAGCAGTTCTTC
CASSSAGNIYNEQFF
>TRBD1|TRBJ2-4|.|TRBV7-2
TGTGCCAGCAGTATTGGACAGGTAGCCAAAAACATTCAGTACTTC
CASSIGQVAKNIQYF
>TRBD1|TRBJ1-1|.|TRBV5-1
TGCGCCAGCACCCGTGGAGACAGGGACACTGAAGCTTTCTTT
CASTRGDRDTEAFF
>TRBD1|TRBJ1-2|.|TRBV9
TGTGCCAGCAGCGTAGAGGCAGGGGGCCTCTATGGCTACACCTTC
CASSVEAGGLYGYTF
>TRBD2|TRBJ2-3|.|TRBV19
TGTGCCAGTAGTATAGCAGGAGCGGGAGGATCCACAGATACGCAGTATTTT
CASSIAGAGGSTDTQYF
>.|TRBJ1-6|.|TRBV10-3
TGTGCCATCAGTAAGACGGGACTATATAATTCACCCCTCCACTTT
CAISKTGLYNSPLHF
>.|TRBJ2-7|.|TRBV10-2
TGCGCCAGCTCCTCCCCGGGACATAGGCTCTCCGAGCAGTACTTC
CASSSPGHRLSEQYF
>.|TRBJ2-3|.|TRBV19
TGTGCCAGTAGTACCCGGGATTATAGCACAGATACGCAGTATTTT
CASSTRDYSTDTQYF
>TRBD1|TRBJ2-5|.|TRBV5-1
TGCGCCAGCAGCTTGGGTTACAGGGGGCAAGAGACCCAGTACTTC
CASSLGYRGQETQYF
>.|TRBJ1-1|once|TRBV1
TGCACCAGCAGCCAAGATCCACAACAGGGAAACACTGAAGCTTTCTTT
CTSSQDPQQGNTEAFF
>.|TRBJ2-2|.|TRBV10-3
TGTGCCATCAGGGCAGGGGCCGGGGAGCTGTTTTTT
CAIRAGAGELFF
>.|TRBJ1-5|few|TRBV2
TGTGCCAGCAGTGAAGAGAAAGCTAGCAATCAGCCCCAGCATTTT
CASSEEKASNQPQHF
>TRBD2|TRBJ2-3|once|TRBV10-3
TGTGCCATCAGTGGGACTAGCGGGGCCAACACAGATACGCAGTATTTT
CAISGTSGANTDTQYF